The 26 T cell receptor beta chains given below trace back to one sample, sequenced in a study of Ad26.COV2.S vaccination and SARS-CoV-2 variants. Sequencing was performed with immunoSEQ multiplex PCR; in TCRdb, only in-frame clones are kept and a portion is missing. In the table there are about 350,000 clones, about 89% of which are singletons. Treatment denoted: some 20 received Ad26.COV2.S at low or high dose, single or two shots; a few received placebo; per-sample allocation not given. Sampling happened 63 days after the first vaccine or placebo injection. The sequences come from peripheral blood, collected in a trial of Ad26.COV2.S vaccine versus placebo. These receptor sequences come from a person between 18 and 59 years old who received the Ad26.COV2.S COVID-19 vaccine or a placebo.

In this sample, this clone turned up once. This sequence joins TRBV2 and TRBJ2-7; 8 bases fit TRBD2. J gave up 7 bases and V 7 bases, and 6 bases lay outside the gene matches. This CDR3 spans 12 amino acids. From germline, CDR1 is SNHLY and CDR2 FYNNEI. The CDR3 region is CASIPKRGEQYF. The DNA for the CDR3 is TGTGCCAGCATCCCCAAGCGGGGGGAGCAGTACTTC.

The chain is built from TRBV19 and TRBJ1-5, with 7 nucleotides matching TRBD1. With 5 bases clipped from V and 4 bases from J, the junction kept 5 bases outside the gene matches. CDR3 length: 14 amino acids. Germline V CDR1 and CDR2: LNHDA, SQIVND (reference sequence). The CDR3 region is CASSLRDRNQPQHF. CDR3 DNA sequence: TGTGCCAGTAGTCTCCGGGACAGAAATCAGCCCCAGCATTTT.

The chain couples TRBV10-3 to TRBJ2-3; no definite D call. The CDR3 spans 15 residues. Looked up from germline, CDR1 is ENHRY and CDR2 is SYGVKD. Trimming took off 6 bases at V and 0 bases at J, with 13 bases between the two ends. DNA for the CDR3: TGTGCCATCAGCCGGACGGAATTTAGCACAGATACGCAGTATTTT. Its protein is CAISRTEFSTDTQYF.

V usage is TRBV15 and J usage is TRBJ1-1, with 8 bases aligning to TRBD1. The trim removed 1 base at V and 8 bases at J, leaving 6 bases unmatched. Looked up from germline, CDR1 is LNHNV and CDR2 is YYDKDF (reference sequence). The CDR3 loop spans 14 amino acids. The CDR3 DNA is TGTGCCACCAGCAGAGGGACAGGGAGGTCGGAAGCTTTCTTT. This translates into CATSRGTGRSEAFF.

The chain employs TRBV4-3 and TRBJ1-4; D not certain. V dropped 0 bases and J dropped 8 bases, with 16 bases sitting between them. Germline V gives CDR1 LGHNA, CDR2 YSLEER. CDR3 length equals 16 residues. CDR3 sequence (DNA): TGCGCCAGCAGCCAAGAGACGTCGAACGTCCGGGAAAAACTGTTTTTT. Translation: CASSQETSNVREKLFF.

CDR3 residues: CASSLAGLYQETQYF. CDR3 nucleotides: TGTGCCAGCAGCTTAGCGGGATTGTACCAAGAGACCCAGTACTTC. J is TRBJ2-5 and V is TRBV7-2, with D uncertain. Trimming took 0 bases from V and 0 from J, leaving 8 bases between them. Germline CDR1 SGHTA, CDR2 FQGNSA. There are 15 residues in the CDR3.

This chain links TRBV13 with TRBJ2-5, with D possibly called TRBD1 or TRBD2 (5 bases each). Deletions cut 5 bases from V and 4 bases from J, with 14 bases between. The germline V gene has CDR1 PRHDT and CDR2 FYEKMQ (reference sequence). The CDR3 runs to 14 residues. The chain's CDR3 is CASSPFSGRETQYF. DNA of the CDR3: TGTGCCAGCAGCCCCTTTTCAGGGAGAGAGACCCAGTACTTC.

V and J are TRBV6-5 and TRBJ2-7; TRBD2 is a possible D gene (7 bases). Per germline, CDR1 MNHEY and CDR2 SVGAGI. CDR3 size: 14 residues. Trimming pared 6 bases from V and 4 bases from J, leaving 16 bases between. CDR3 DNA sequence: TGTGCCAGCAGGCATGGCGGGGGCGGGTACGAGCAGTACTTC. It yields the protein CASRHGGGGYEQYF.

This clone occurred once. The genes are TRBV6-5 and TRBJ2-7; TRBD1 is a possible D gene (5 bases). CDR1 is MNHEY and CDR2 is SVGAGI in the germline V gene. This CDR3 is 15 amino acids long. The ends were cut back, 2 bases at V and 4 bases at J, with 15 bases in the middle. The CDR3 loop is CASSYVRDRGYEQYF. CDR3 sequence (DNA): TGTGCCAGCAGTTACGTCAGGGATAGGGGTTACGAGCAGTACTTC.

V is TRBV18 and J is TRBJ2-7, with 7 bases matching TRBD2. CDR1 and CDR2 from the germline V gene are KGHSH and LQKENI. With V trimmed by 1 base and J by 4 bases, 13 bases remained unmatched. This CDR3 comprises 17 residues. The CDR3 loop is CASSPRGGLGFGYEQYF. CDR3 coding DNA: TGTGCCAGCTCACCACGGGGGGGACTCGGTTTCGGGTACGAGCAGTACTTC.

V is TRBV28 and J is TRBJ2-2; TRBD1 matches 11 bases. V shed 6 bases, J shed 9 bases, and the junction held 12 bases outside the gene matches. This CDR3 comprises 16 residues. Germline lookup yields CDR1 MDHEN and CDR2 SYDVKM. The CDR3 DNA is TGTGCCAGCAGGCTGCCCGGGACAGGGGGTTCCCGGGAGCTGTTTTTT. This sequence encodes CASRLPGTGGSRELFF. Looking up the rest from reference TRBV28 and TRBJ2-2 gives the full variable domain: DVKVTQSSRYLVKRTGEKVFLECVQDMDHENMFWYRQDPGLGLRLIYFSYDVKMKEKGDIPEGYSVSREKKERFSLILESASTNQTSMYLCASRLPGTGGSRELFFGEGSRLTVL.

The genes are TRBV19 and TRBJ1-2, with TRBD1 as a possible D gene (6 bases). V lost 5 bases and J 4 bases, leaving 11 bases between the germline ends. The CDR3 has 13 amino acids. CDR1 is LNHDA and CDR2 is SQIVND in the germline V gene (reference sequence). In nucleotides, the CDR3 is TGTGCCAGTAGTTTGGGGGCGGGCTATGGCTACACCTTC. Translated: CASSLGAGYGYTF.

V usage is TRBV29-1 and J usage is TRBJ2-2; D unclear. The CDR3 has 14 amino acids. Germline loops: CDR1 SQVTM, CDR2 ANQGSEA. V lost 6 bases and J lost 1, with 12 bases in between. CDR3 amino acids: CSVLSRKNTGELFF. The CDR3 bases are TGCAGCGTCCTTTCCCGGAAGAACACCGGGGAGCTGTTTTTT.

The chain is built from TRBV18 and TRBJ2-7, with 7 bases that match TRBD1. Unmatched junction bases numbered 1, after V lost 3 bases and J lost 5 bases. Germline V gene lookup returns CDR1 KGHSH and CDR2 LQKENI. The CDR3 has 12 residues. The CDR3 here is CASSPTGDEQYF. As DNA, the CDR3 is TGTGCCAGCTCACCTACAGGGGACGAGCAGTACTTC.

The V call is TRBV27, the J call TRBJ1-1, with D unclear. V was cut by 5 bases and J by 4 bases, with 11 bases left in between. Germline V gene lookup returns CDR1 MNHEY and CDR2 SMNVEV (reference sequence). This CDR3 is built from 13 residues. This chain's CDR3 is CASSPRTATEAFF. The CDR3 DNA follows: TGTGCCAGCAGTCCTCGGACGGCCACTGAAGCTTTCTTT.

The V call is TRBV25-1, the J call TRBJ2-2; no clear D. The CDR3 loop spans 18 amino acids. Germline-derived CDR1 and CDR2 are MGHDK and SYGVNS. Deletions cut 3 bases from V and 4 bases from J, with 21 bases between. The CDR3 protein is CASSDPGAVGLGTGELFF. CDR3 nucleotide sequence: TGTGCCAGCAGTGACCCCGGAGCCGTGGGTTTAGGCACCGGGGAGCTGTTTTTT. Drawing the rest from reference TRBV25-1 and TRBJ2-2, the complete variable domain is EADIYQTPRYLVIGTGKKITLECSQTMGHDKMYWYQQDPGMELHLIHYSYGVNSTEKGDLSSESTVSRIRTEHFPLTLESARPSHTSQYLCASSDPGAVGLGTGELFFGEGSRLTVL.

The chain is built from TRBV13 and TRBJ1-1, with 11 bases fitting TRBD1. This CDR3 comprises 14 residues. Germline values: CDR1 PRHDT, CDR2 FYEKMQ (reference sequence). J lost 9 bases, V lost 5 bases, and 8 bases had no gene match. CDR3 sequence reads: CASSPGQGALQAFF. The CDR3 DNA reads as TGTGCCAGCAGCCCTGGACAGGGGGCTCTTCAAGCTTTCTTT.

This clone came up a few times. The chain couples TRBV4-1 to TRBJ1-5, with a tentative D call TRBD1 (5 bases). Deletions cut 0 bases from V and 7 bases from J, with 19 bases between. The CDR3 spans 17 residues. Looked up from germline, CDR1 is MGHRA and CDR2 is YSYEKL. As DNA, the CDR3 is TGCGCCAGCAGCCAAGAATGGGGCGACAGTTTCCTACAGCCCCAGCATTTT. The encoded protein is CASSQEWGDSFLQPQHF.

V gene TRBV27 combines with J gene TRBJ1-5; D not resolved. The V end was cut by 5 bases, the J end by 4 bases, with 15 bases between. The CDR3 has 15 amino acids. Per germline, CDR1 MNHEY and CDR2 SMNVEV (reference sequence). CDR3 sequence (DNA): TGTGCCAGCAGTCCCCTATTTTCGGAGAATCAGCCCCAGCATTTT. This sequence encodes CASSPLFSENQPQHF.

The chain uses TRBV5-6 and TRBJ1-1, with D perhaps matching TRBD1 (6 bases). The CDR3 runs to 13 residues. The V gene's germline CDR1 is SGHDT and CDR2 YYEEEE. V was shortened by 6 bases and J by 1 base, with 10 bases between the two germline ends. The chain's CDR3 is CASTKGGNTEAFF. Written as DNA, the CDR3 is TGTGCCAGCACCAAAGGGGGGAACACTGAAGCTTTCTTT.

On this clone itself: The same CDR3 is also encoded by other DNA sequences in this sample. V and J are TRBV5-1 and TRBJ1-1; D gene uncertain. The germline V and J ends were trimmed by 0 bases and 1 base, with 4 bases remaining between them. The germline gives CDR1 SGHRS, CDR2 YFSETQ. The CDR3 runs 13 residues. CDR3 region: CASSLVPNTEAFF. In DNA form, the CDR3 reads TGCGCCAGCAGCTTGGTGCCGAACACTGAAGCTTTCTTT.

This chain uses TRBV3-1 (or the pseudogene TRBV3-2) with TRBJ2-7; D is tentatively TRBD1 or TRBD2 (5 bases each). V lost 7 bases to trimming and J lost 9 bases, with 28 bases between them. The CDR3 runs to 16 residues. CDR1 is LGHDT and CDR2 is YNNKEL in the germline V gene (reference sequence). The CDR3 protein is CASIITPGPLGIRQYF. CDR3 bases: TGTGCCAGCATCATTACCCCGGGACCGTTGGGCATTCGGCAGTACTTC.

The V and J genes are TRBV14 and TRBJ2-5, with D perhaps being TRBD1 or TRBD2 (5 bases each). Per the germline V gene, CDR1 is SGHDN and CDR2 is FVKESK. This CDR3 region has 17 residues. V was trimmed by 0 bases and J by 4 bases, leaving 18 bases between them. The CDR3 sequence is CASSQDRRGGGRETQYF. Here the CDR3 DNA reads TGTGCCAGCAGCCAAGATCGACGGGGCGGTGGACGAGAGACCCAGTACTTC.

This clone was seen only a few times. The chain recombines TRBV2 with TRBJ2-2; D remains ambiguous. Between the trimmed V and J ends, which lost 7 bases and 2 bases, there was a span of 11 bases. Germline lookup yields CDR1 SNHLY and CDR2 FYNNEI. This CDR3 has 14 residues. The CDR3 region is CASIRNSNTGELFF. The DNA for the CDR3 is TGTGCCAGCATTCGGAACTCAAACACCGGGGAGCTGTTTTTT.

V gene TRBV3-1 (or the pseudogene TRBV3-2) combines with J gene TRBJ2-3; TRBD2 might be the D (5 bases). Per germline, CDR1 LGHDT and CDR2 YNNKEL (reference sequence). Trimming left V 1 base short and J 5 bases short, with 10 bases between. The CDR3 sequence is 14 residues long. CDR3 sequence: CASSQGRRRDTQYF. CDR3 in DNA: TGTGCCAGCAGCCAAGGACGGAGGCGAGATACGCAGTATTTT.

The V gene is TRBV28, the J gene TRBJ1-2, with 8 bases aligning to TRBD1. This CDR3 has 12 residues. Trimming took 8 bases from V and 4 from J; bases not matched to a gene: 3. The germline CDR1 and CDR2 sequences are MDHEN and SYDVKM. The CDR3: CASQGQAYGYTF. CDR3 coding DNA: TGTGCCAGCCAGGGACAGGCCTATGGCTACACCTTC.